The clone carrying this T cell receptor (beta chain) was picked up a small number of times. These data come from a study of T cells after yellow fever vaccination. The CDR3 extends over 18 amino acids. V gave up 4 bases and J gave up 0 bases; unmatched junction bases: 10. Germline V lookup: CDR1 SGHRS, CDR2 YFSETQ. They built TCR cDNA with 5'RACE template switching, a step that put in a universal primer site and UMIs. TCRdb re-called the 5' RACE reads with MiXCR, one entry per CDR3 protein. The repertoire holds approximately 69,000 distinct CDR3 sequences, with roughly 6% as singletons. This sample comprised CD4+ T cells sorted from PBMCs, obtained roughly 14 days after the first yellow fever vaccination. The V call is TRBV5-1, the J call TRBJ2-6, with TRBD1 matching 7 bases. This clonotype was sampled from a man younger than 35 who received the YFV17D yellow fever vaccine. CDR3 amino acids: CASSEGDRSSSGANVLTF. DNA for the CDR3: TGCGCCAGCAGCGAAGGGGACAGATCTTCCTCTGGGGCCAACGTCCTGACTTTC.